The 31 T cell receptor beta chains below come from one sample, sequenced in a study of T cell repertoires in cytomegalovirus infection. TCRdb re-called the reads with MiXCR, one entry per CDR3 protein. Of some 350,000 distinct CDR3 sequences in the sample, under 35% are singletons; the top ten hold 15% to 25%. These receptors have no known antigen. The sample consisted of cultured PBMCs, taken from culture after CMV antigen stimulation. These receptors were obtained from a human donor in good health (CMV status not recorded). Some clones in this sample may be carry-over from other donors' samples.

This clonotype showed up just a few times. The V call is TRBV7-9, the J call TRBJ2-3, with 12 bases matching TRBD2. The CDR3 is 15 amino acids. The germline CDR1 and CDR2 sequences are SEHNR and FQNEAQ (reference sequence). Trimming cost V 5 bases and J 5 bases; bases outside gene matches: 5. The CDR3 here is CASSISSGGEDTQYF. DNA of the CDR3: TGTGCCAGCAGCATATCTAGCGGGGGGGAAGATACGCAGTATTTT.

The rearrangement joins TRBV4-2 to TRBJ2-3, with 10 bases matching TRBD2. Germline values: CDR1 LGHNA, CDR2 YNFKEQ. V lost 4 bases and J lost 6; bases outside the gene matches: 1. The CDR3 covers 13 residues. The CDR3 DNA sequence: TGTGCCAGCAGCCGTAGCGGGAGGGATACGCAGTATTTT. Translated: CASSRSGRDTQYF.

This clonotype was recorded many times. The rearrangement links TRBV7-2 to TRBJ2-5, with 8 nucleotides matching TRBD1. Germline V lookup: CDR1 SGHTA, CDR2 FQGNSA. The CDR3 sequence is 14 residues long. V shed 6 bases, J shed 2 bases, and the junction held 5 bases outside the gene matches. The CDR3 protein is CASRTDRVQETQYF. In nucleotides, the CDR3 is TGTGCCAGCAGAACGGACAGGGTACAAGAGACCCAGTACTTC.

This clonotype was seen a handful of times. CDR3 amino acids: CASSWGPRNEKLFF. The CDR3 region has the DNA TGCGCCAGCAGCTGGGGACCTAGGAATGAAAAACTGTTTTTT. The rearrangement links TRBV5-1 to TRBJ1-4, with D possibly TRBD1 on 5 matching bases. The germline gives CDR1 SGHRS, CDR2 YFSETQ. The CDR3 runs 14 residues. V lost 3 bases and J 5 bases, leaving 11 bases between the germline ends.

The chain has TRBV9 and TRBJ1-1; tentatively, D is TRBD1 (5 bases). Germline V lookup: CDR1 SGDLS, CDR2 YYNGEE. The CDR3 extends over 16 amino acids. V was trimmed by 0 bases and J by 3 bases, leaving 15 bases between them. CDR3 DNA: TGTGCCAGCAGCGTAGGGGGCCATTCGGGGGACACTGAAGCTTTCTTT. Translated, it gives CASSVGGHSGDTEAFF.

This chain links TRBV7-9 with TRBJ2-5; 9 bases agree with TRBD1. The CDR3 covers 16 residues. Germline CDR1 reads SEHNR; CDR2 reads FQNEAQ (reference sequence). The trim removed 2 bases at V and 1 base at J, leaving 5 bases unmatched. The CDR3 loop reads CASSLRGQGRQETQYF. CDR3 sequence (DNA): TGTGCCAGCAGCTTAAGGGGACAGGGTCGCCAAGAGACCCAGTACTTC.

The V and J genes are TRBV28 and TRBJ2-3, with 7 bases aligning to TRBD2. The V and J ends lost 11 bases and 1 base, in that order; junction bases with no gene match: 9. The germline CDR1 and CDR2 sequences are MDHEN and SYDVKM. CDR3 length equals 14 residues. The CDR3 DNA reads TGTGCCTGCCTAGCGGACGGCCGCACAGATACGCAGTATTTT. Its translation: CACLADGRTDTQYF.

The rearrangement uses TRBV4-1 and TRBJ2-6; D is undetermined. Germline lookup yields CDR1 MGHRA and CDR2 YSYEKL. Trimming took 0 bases from V and 2 from J, leaving 11 bases between them. CDR3 length: 17 residues. The CDR3 region is CASSQEISRPGANVLTF. The CDR3 DNA reads as TGCGCCAGCAGCCAAGAAATTTCACGCCCTGGGGCCAACGTCCTGACTTTC.

The V gene is TRBV12-5, the J gene TRBJ1-2, with a weak D call TRBD1 (6 bases). V shed 3 bases and J shed 4 bases, with 12 bases lying between them. Per the germline V gene, CDR1 is LGHNT and CDR2 is FRNRAP. CDR3 length equals 14 residues. CDR3 sequence reads: CASGLEGGGYGYTF. DNA for the CDR3: TGTGCTAGTGGTTTAGAAGGGGGTGGCTATGGCTACACCTTC. Looking up the rest from reference TRBV12-5 and TRBJ1-2 gives the full variable domain: DARVTQTPRHKVTEMGQEVTMRCQPILGHNTVFWYRQTMMQGLELLAYFRNRAPLDDSGMPKDRFSAEMPDATLATLKIQPSEPRDSAVYFCASGLEGGGYGYTFGSGTRLTVV.

This chain uses TRBV7-2 with TRBJ1-2; D is perhaps TRBD1 (5 bases). This CDR3 region has 14 residues. Trimming cost V 8 bases and J 5 bases, with 18 bases left between them. Per germline, CDR1 SGHTA and CDR2 FQGNSA. CDR3 amino acids: CASRLGGSSYGYTF. The CDR3 DNA reads as TGTGCCAGCCGTCTCGGGGGGTCGTCGTATGGCTACACCTTC.

V and J are TRBV12-3 or TRBV12-4 and TRBJ2-2; maybe TRBD1 (6 bases). CDR3 length equals 14 residues. The ends were cut back, 2 bases at V and 5 bases at J, with 9 bases in the middle. In nucleotides, the CDR3 is TGTGCCAGCAGTTTACCAGGGGTAACCGGGGAGCTGTTTTTT. Translation: CASSLPGVTGELFF.

This clonotype was observed many times. The V and J genes are TRBV7-2 and TRBJ2-3, with 7 bases lining up with TRBD2. Per germline, CDR1 SGHTA and CDR2 FQGNSA. Trimming removed 2 bases from V and 0 bases from J; junction bases left unmatched: 8. This CDR3 comprises 17 residues. The DNA for the CDR3 is TGTGCCAGCAGCTTACCTATCCTAGCGGACAGCACAGATACGCAGTATTTT. Protein product: CASSLPILADSTDTQYF.

This clonotype turned up a few times. The J gene is TRBJ1-5, the V gene TRBV7-2; perhaps TRBD1 as D (6 bases). V shed 4 bases and J shed 7 bases, with 11 bases lying between them. CDR3 size: 13 residues. The germline V gene has CDR1 SGHTA and CDR2 FQGNSA. Here the CDR3 reads CASSSGVLQPQHF. CDR3 DNA: TGTGCCAGCAGCTCAGGGGTTCTGCAGCCCCAGCATTTT.

The CDR3 DNA sequence: TGTGCCAGCAGCTTAGGGGAGATCCGCCCAGATACGCAGTATTTT. Translation: CASSLGEIRPDTQYF. The gene calls are TRBV7-9 and TRBJ2-3, with D tentatively TRBD2 (5 bases). V was shortened by 1 base and J by 4 bases, with 12 bases between the two germline ends. Germline values: CDR1 SEHNR, CDR2 FQNEAQ (reference sequence). The CDR3 is 15 residues long.

This chain uses TRBV29-1 with TRBJ2-1; TRBD1 might be the D (6 bases). V was cut by 4 bases and J by 6 bases, with 13 bases left in between. From germline, CDR1 is SQVTM and CDR2 ANQGSEA. The CDR3 covers 13 residues. CDR3 region: CSVVPQGSNEQFF. Here the CDR3 DNA reads TGCAGCGTTGTCCCCCAGGGGTCCAATGAGCAGTTCTTC.

This clonotype occurred many times. The chain couples TRBV12-3 or TRBV12-4 to TRBJ1-2, with a weak D call TRBD1 (6 bases). V lost 5 bases, J lost 2 bases, and 9 bases lay in between. There are 13 residues in the CDR3. In nucleotides, the CDR3 is TGTGCCAGCAGTACTACAGGGAACTATGGCTACACCTTC. Protein: CASSTTGNYGYTF.

The genes are TRBV6-1 and TRBJ1-2, with D perhaps matching TRBD1 (6 bases). Germline CDR1 and CDR2: MNHNS and SASEGT. Between the trimmed V and J ends, which lost 4 bases and 7 bases, there was a span of 22 bases. There are 16 residues in the CDR3. In nucleotides, the CDR3 is TGTGCCAGCAGTGCCGCCGGGCAAAACAGGGCTGCTGGCTACACCTTC. Its protein is CASSAAGQNRAAGYTF.

This clonotype has only a few counts. V and J are TRBV7-2 and TRBJ1-2; D ambiguous. The germline V and J ends were trimmed by 8 bases and 3 bases, with 10 bases remaining between them. Germline values: CDR1 SGHTA, CDR2 FQGNSA. This CDR3 is built from 12 residues. CDR3 region: CASYGRDYGYTF. In DNA, the CDR3 is TGTGCCAGCTACGGTCGGGACTATGGCTACACCTTC.

A few counts support this clonotype. V and J are TRBV7-3 and TRBJ2-5; D possibly corresponds to TRBD1 (6 bases). With 5 bases removed from V and 5 bases from J, the gap between germline ends came to 12 bases. The CDR3 contains 13 residues. CDR1 and CDR2 from the germline V gene are SGHTA and FQGTGA. Here the CDR3 reads CASSEQGAETQYF. In DNA form, the CDR3 reads TGTGCCAGCAGCGAACAGGGTGCGGAGACCCAGTACTTC.

This clonotype was counted only a few times. The chain employs TRBV7-2 and TRBJ2-2; the match to TRBD2 covers 8 bases. From germline, CDR1 is SGHTA and CDR2 FQGNSA. The CDR3 length is 15 residues. Trimming removed 5 bases from V and 8 bases from J; junction bases left unmatched: 10. The CDR3 loop reads CASSLSGSGGGELFF. CDR3 bases: TGTGCCAGCAGCCTGAGCGGGAGTGGGGGTGGGGAGCTGTTTTTT.

The chain is built from TRBV5-4 and TRBJ2-1; D possibly matches TRBD1 or TRBD2 (5 bases each). The CDR3 spans 12 residues. CDR1 SGHNT and CDR2 YYREEE come from the germline V gene (reference sequence). Trimming took off 5 bases at V and 7 bases at J, with 10 bases between the two ends. The CDR3 DNA sequence: TGTGCCAGCAGGAACAGGAGGAATGAGCAGTTCTTC. This encodes CASRNRRNEQFF.

There are many counts of this clonotype. The gene calls are TRBV7-9 and TRBJ2-3; TRBD2 matches at 10 bases. Unmatched junction bases numbered 9, after V lost 5 bases and J lost 1 base. Germline V CDR1 and CDR2: SEHNR, FQNEAQ (reference sequence). The CDR3 has 17 amino acids. The CDR3 region is CASSEDPGTSGTDTQYF. The CDR3 bases are TGTGCCAGCAGCGAAGACCCCGGGACTAGCGGCACAGATACGCAGTATTTT.

The chain is built from TRBV28 and TRBJ2-6; D is undetermined. Trimming removed 5 bases from V and 0 bases from J, with 20 bases in between. There are 19 residues in the CDR3. Germline CDR1 reads MDHEN; CDR2 reads SYDVKM. CDR3 DNA sequence: TGTGCCAGCAGTCCCCGGCTTGGGAATTCCCTCTCTGGGGCCAACGTCCTGACTTTC. Protein sequence: CASSPRLGNSLSGANVLTF.

This clonotype occurred a few times. The chain is built from TRBV12-3 or TRBV12-4 and TRBJ1-3; D is unresolved. Deletions cut 3 bases from V and 6 bases from J, with 15 bases between. The CDR3 covers 15 residues. The CDR3: CASSFGSGVENTIYF. Written as DNA, the CDR3 is TGTGCCAGCAGTTTTGGGTCAGGCGTAGAAAACACCATATATTTT.

This clonotype was observed at least ten times. The chain combines TRBV7-8 with TRBJ2-5, with D possibly TRBD2 on 5 matching bases. In germline, CDR1 is SGHVS, CDR2 FQNEAQ. The CDR3 contains 14 residues. Trimming removed 4 bases from V and 5 bases from J, with 14 bases in between. The CDR3 sequence: CASSWRTGGETQYF. CDR3 sequence (DNA): TGTGCCAGCAGCTGGAGGACGGGCGGGGAGACCCAGTACTTC.

The gene calls are TRBV6-2 or TRBV6-3 and TRBJ2-2, with 9 bases lining up with TRBD1. Germline CDR1 and CDR2: MNHEY and SVGEGT. The V segment lost 6 bases and the J segment 5 bases; nucleotides outside the gene matches: 4. The CDR3 consists of 14 residues. CDR3 in DNA: TGTGCCAGCAGAGGGACAGGGATGACCGGGGAGCTGTTTTTT. Translating it yields CASRGTGMTGELFF.

CDR3 sequence (DNA): TGTGCCAGCAGCTTAGCGATTGGAGGGTTTCGACCCCAGCATTTT. Residues: CASSLAIGGFRPQHF. The chain links TRBV7-8 to TRBJ1-5; D call uncertain. V was pared by 0 bases and J by 10 bases, with 16 bases between. CDR3 length: 15 amino acids. CDR1 is SGHVS, CDR2 FQNEAQ, per germline. The full variable domain, completed using reference TRBV7-8 and TRBJ1-5, is GAGVSQSPRYKVAKRGQDVALRCDPISGHVSLFWYQQALGQGPEFLTYFQNEAQLDKSGLPSDRFFAERPEGSVSTLKIQRTQQEDSAVYLCASSLAIGGFRPQHFGDGTRLSIL.

The chain employs TRBV29-1 and TRBJ1-2; D remains ambiguous. This CDR3 spans 15 amino acids. Germline V CDR1 and CDR2: SQVTM, ANQGSEA. DNA of the CDR3: TGCGGTTCGGACGGCCCGGTAGAAGGAGTGTGGGGCTACACCTTC. It yields the protein CGSDGPVEGVWGYTF.

This clonotype appeared many times. The chain joins TRBV5-8 to TRBJ2-2; 7 bases are a match to TRBD2. With V trimmed by 0 bases and J by 3 bases, 8 bases remained unmatched. Germline V gene lookup returns CDR1 SGHTS and CDR2 YDEGEE. This CDR3 region has 17 residues. The CDR3 sequence is CASSLGLAISYTGELFF. The CDR3 DNA reads TGTGCCAGCAGCTTGGGACTAGCAATTTCTTACACCGGGGAGCTGTTTTTT.

The chain joins TRBV6-1 to TRBJ1-1, with D unclear. The CDR3 is made up of 14 amino acids. The V end lost 7 bases, the J end lost 1 base, and 13 bases lay between the germline ends. Germline V gene lookup returns CDR1 MNHNS and CDR2 SASEGT. CDR3 residues: CASTRLESNTEAFF. The CDR3, as DNA: TGTGCCAGCACTCGGTTGGAGTCGAACACTGAAGCTTTCTTT.

The sample holds many counts of this clonotype. The rearrangement uses TRBV7-6 and TRBJ1-3, with 9 bases that match TRBD1. The length of the CDR3 is 17 residues. V dropped 2 bases and J dropped 4; count of bases not matched to a gene: 9. The germline V gene encodes CDR1 SGHVS and CDR2 FNYEAQ. This chain's CDR3 is CASSLITGTGWGNTIYF. CDR3 coding DNA: TGTGCCAGCAGCTTAATAACCGGGACAGGGTGGGGAAACACCATATATTTT.